This paragraph reports one TCR beta chain. Its antigen is still unknown. From germline, CDR1 is SGHRS and CDR2 YFSETQ. J gave up 3 bases and V 4 bases, and 7 bases lay outside the gene matches. The CDR3 is 16 amino acids. Data came from immunoSEQ multiplex PCR; TCRdb stores just in-frame clones and leaves some out. The sample includes approximately 1,600 clones, about a quarter of them seen just once. The sample belongs to a study of T cells in localized non-small cell lung cancer. Whole-study findings and limits: Median detection of top 100 tumor clones in adjacent lung was around 59 clones. Higher blood T cell density went with longer overall survival.

This TCR derives from a man aged 35 to 70 with stage I lung adenocarcinoma. Sample: lung tumor tissue, taken before any cancer treatment. This rearrangement joins TRBV5-1 to TRBJ2-6, with TRBD1 identical over 7 bases. CDR3 in amino acids: CASSRTQGNGANVLTF. In DNA, the CDR3 is TGCGCCAGCAGCCGCACACAGGGGAATGGGGCCAACGTCCTGACTTTC. The whole variable domain, filled in from reference TRBV5-1 and TRBJ2-6, reads KAGVTQTPRYLIKTRGQQVTLSCSPISGHRSVSWYQQTPGQGLQFLFEYFSETQRNKGNFPGRFSGRQFSNSRSEMNVSTLELGDSALYLCASSRTQGNGANVLTFGAGSRLTVL.